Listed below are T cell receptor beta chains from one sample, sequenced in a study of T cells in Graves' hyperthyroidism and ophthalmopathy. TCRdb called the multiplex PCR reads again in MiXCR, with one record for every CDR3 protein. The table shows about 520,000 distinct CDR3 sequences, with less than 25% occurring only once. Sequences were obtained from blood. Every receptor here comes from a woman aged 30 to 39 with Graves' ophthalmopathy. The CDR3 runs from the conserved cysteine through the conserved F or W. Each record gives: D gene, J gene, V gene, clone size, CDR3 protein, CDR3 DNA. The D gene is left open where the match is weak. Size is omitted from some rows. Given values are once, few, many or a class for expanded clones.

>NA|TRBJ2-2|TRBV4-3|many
CASSQQQANTGELFF
TGCGCCAGCAGCCAACAGCAGGCGAACACCGGGGAGCTGTTTTTT
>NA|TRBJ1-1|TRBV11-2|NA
CASSLELVGVNTEAFF
TGTGCCAGCAGCTTAGAATTGGTAGGGGTGAACACTGAAGCTTTCTTT
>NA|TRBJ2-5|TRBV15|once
CATSSFGSWAAQETQYF
TGTGCCACCAGCAGTTTCGGTTCCTGGGCAGCCCAAGAGACCCAGTACTTC
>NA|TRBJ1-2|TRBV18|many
CASSPASSENYGYTF
TGTGCCAGCTCACCAGCTAGTTCGGAGAACTATGGCTACACCTTC
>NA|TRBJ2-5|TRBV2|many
CASTPPVAAGVAQYF
TGTGCCAGCACCCCCCCGGTCGCAGCCGGGGTTGCCCAGTACTTC
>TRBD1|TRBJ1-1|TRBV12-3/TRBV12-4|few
CASRGLWDRGRWNTEAFF
TGTGCCAGCAGGGGACTCTGGGACAGGGGGCGATGGAACACTGAAGCTTTCTTT
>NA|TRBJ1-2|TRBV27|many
CASSLNGLGGRANYGYTF
TGTGCCAGCAGTTTAAATGGCTTGGGGGGGAGGGCTAACTATGGCTACACCTTC
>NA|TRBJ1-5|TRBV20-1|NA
CSAQEDTSNQPQHF
TGCAGTGCCCAGGAGGACACGAGCAATCAGCCTCAGCATTTT
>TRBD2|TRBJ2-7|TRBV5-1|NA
CASSLYNSGGVYEQYF
TGCGCCAGCAGCCTGTATAACAGCGGGGGGGTCTACGAGCAGTACTTC
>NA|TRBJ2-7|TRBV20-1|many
CSAREAWNPAYEQYF
TGCAGTGCTAGAGAGGCGTGGAACCCCGCCTACGAGCAGTACTTC
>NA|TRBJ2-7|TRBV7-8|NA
CASSTGRYEQYF
TGTGCCAGCAGCACTGGACGCTACGAGCAGTACTTC